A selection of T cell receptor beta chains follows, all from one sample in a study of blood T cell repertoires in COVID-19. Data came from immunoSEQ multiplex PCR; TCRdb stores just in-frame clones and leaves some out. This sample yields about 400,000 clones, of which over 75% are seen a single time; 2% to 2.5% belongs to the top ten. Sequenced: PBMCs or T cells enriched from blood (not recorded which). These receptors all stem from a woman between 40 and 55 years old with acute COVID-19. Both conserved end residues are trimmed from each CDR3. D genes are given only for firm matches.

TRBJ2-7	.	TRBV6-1	ASSEALGREISYEQY
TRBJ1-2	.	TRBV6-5	ASMSGAYGYT
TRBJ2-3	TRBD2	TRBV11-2	ASSFLLAGTDTQY
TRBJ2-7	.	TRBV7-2	ASSYDSYEQY
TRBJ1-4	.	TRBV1	TSSQDRVGTELGEKLF
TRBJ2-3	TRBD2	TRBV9	ASSDRTSGGAKGSRTDTQY
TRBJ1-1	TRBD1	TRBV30	AWNPGTANTEAF
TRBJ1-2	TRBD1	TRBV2	ASRDRDRYGYT
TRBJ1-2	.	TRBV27	ASSLRGVGGDGYT
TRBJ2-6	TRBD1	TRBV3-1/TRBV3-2	ASSQRQGAGGANVLT
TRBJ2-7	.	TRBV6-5	ASSYSGKTPYEQY
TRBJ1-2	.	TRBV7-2	ASSSRQDYGYT
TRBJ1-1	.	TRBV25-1	ASSEPGMNTEAF
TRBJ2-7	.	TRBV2	ASSAGGMSSYEQY
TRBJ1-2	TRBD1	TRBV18	ASSPGTGDYGYT
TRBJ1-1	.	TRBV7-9	ASSPRTVNTEAF
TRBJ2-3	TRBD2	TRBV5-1	ASSPPGTSGGFTDTQY
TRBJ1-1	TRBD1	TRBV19	ASSIALTGGFTEAF
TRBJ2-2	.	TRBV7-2	ASSSSNTGELF
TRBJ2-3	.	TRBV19	ATRQPSTDTQY
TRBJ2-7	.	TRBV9	ASSAEAQGYEQY
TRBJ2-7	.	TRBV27	ASSPGEGRGAYEQY
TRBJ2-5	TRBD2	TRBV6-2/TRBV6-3	ASSYVGAGLTQY
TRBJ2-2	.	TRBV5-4	ASTSAGTPNTGELF
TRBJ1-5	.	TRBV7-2	ASSFLPLRASNQPQH
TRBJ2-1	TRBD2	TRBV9	ASSVTSGVYNEQF
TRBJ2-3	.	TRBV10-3	AISQGKGTTDTQY
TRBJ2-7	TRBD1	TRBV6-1	ASSEGQVNTYEQY
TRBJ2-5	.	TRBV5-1	ASRSRQPETQY
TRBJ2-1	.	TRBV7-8	ASSLAPMSSYNEQF
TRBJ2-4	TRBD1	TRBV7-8	ASSAGTGTAKNIQY
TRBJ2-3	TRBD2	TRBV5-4	ASSRQRGSTDTQY
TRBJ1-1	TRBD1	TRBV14	ASSPTGHTEAF
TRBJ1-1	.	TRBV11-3	ASSLWPYTEAF
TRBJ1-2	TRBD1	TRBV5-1	ASSPDRAYGYT
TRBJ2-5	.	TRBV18	ASSPPAGETQY
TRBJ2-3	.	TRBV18	ASSDIDTDTQY
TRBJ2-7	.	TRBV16	ASSQSETGV
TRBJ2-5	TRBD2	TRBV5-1	ASSSTAGGLGETQY
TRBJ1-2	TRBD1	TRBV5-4	ASRDRDRDYGYT
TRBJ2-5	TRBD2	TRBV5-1	ASSLGAGNQETQY
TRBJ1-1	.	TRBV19	ASSVAGVGTEAF
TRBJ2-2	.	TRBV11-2	ASSLGYRVVF
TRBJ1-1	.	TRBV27	ASSRQGQFTEAF
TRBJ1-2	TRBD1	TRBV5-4	ASLREGQGSLGYGYT
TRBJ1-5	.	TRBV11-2	ASSLLGQPQH
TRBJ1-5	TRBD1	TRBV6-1	ASSETLNTGDC
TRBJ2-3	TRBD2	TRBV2	ASSDRRGGASTDTQY
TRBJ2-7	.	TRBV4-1	ASSQDREVAYEQY
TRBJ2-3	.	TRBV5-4	ASSSGTHSTDTQY
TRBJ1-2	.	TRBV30	AWSVSDYGYT
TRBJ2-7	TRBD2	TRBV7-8	ASSRTSGGVNEQY
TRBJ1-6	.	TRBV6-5	ASRWEQGYSPLH
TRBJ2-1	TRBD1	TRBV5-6	ASSSLKQGAATMLEQF
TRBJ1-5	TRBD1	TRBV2	ASSNHRGFGNQPQH
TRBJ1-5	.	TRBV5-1	ASSSSGLQPQH
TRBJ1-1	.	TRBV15	ATSSHHRDTKSEAF
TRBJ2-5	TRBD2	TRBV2	ASRAGLAGPETQY
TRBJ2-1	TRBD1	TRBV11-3	ASSFIRDRVNNEQF